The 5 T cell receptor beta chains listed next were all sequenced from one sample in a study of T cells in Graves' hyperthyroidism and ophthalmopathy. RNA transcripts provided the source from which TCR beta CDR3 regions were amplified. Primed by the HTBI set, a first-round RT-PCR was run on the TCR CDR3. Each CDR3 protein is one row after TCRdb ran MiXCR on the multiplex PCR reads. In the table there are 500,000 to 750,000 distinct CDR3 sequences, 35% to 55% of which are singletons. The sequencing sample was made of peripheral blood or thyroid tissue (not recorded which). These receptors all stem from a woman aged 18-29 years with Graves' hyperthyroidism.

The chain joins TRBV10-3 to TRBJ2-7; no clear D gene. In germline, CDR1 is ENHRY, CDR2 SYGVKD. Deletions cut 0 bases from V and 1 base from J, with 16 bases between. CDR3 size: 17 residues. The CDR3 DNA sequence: TGTGCCATCAGTGAGTCGAGTACAAGTTTTCCGTCCTACGAGCAGTACTTC. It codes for CAISESSTSFPSYEQYF.

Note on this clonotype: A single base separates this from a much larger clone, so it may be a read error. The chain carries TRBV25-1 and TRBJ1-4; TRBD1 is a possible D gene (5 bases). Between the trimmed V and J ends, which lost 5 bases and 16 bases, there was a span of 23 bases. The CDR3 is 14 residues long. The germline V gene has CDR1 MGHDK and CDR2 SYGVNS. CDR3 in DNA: TGTGCCAGCAGTTTTCGGGGGGGACGATCTTCACCGTTTTTT. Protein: CASSFRGGRSSPFF.

CDR3 region: CASSLGAGLVSYEQYF. DNA of the CDR3: TGTGCCAGCAGTTTAGGCGCAGGCCTAGTCTCCTACGAGCAGTACTTC. V gene TRBV27 combines with J gene TRBJ2-7, with no clear D. Germline CDR1 reads MNHEY; CDR2 reads SMNVEV (reference sequence). V lost 2 bases and J 0 bases, leaving 14 bases between the germline ends. The CDR3 sequence is 16 residues long.

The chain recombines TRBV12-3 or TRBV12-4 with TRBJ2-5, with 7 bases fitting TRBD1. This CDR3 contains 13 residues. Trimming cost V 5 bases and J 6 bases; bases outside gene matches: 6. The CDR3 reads CASSRQGSQTQYF. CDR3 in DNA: TGTGCCAGCAGTAGACAGGGTTCCCAGACCCAGTACTTC.

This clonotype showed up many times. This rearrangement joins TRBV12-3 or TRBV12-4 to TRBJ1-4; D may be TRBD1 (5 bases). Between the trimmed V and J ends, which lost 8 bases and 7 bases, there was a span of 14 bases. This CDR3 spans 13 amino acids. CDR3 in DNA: TGTGCCAGCTTCCAGGGAAGTAGTGAAAAACTGTTTTTT. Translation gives CASFQGSSEKLFF.